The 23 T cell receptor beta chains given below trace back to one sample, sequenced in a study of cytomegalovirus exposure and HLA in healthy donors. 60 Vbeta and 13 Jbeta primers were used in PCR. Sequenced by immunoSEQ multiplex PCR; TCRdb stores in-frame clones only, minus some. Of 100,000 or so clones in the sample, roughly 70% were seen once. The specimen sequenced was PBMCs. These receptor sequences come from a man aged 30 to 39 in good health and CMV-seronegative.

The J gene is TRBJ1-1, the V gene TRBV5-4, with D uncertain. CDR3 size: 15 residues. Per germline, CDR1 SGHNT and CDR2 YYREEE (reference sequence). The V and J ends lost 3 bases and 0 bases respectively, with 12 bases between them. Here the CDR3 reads CASSSLRGMNTEAFF. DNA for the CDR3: TGTGCCAGCAGCTCGCTCCGGGGTATGAACACTGAAGCTTTCTTT.

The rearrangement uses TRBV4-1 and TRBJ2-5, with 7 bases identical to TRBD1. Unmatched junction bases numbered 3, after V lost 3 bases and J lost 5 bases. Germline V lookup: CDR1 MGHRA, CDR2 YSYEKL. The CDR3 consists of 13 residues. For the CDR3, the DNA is TGCGCCAGCAGCCATTCGACAGGGGAGACCCAGTACTTC. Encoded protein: CASSHSTGETQYF.

CDR3 sequence reads: CASSHWDRSLNYGYTF. The CDR3 nucleotides read TGTGCCAGCAGCCACTGGGACAGGTCATTGAACTATGGCTACACCTTC. J is TRBJ1-2 and V is TRBV14, with 8 bases fitting TRBD1. Germline V CDR1 and CDR2: SGHDN, FVKESK. There are 16 residues in the CDR3. Trimming removed 3 bases from V and 2 bases from J; junction bases left unmatched: 8.

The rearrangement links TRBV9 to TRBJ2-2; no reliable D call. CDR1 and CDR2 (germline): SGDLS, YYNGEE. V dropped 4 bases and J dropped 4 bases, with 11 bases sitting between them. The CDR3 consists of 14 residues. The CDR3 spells CASSPNLGTGELFF. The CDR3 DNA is TGTGCCAGCAGCCCTAACCTAGGCACCGGGGAGCTGTTTTTT.

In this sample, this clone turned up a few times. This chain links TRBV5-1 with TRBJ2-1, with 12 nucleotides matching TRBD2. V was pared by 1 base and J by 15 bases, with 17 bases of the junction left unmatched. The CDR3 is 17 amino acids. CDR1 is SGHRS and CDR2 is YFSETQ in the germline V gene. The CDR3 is CASSLIFDSTSGSGRFF. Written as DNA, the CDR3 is TGCGCCAGCAGCTTGATATTCGATTCGACTAGCGGGAGTGGGCGGTTCTTC. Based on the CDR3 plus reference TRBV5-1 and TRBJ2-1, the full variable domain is KAGVTQTPRYLIKTRGQQVTLSCSPISGHRSVSWYQQTPGQGLQFLFEYFSETQRNKGNFPGRFSGRQFSNSRSEMNVSTLELGDSALYLCASSLIFDSTSGSGRFFGPGTRLTVL.

In DNA form, the CDR3 reads TGTGCCAGTCAGCGGGGGAGTAGCTATGGCTACACCTTC. Protein: CASQRGSSYGYTF. V is TRBV19 and J is TRBJ1-2; D might be TRBD1 (5 bases). V dropped 8 bases and J dropped 4 bases, with 14 bases sitting between them. The CDR3 is 13 amino acids. Germline V CDR1 and CDR2: LNHDA, SQIVND (reference sequence).

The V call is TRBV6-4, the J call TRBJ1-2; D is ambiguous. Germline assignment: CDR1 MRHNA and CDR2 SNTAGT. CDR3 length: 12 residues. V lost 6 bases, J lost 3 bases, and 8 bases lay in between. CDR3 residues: CASSAGDYGYTF. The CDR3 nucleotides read TGTGCCAGCAGCGCCGGGGACTATGGCTACACCTTC.

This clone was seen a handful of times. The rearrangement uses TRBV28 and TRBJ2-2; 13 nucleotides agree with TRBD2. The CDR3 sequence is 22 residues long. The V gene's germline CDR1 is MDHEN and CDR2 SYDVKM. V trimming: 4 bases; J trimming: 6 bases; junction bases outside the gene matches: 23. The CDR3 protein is CASSWRTGFGTSGRALPGELFF. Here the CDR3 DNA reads TGTGCCAGCAGTTGGAGGACAGGGTTCGGTACTAGCGGGAGGGCCCTCCCCGGGGAGCTGTTTTTT.

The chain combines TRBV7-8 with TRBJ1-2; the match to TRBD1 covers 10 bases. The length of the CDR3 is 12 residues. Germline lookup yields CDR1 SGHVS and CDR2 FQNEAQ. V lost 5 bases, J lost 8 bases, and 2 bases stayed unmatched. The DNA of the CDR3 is TGTGCCAGCAGCCGGGACAGGGGAGGCTACACCTTC. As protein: CASSRDRGGYTF.

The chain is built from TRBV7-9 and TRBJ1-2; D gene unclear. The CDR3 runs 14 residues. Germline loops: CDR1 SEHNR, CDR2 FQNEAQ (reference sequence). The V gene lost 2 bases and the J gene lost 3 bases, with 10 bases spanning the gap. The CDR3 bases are TGTGCCAGCAGCTTATTAGCGCGGGACTATGGCTACACCTTC. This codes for CASSLLARDYGYTF.

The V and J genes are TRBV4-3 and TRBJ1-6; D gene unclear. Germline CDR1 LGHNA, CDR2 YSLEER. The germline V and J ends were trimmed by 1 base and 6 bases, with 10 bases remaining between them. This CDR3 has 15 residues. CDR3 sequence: CASSQARALNSPLHF. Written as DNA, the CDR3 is TGCGCCAGCAGCCAAGCGAGGGCCCTTAATTCACCCCTCCACTTT.

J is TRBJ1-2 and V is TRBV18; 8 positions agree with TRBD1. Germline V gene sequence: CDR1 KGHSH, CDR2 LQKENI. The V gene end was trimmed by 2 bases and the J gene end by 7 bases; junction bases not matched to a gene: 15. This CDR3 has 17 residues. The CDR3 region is CASSPSTGDLVQGGYTF. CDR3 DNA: TGTGCCAGCTCACCATCGACAGGGGACCTTGTACAGGGTGGCTACACCTTC.

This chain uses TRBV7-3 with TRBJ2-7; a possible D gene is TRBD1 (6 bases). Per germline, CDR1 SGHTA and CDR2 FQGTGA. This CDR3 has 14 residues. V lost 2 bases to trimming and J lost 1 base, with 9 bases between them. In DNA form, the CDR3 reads TGTGCCAGCAGCTTATCCGGACAGTCCTACGAGCAGTACTTC. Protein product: CASSLSGQSYEQYF. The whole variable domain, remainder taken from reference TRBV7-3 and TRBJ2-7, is GAGVSQTPSNKVTEKGKYVELRCDPISGHTALYWYRQSLGQGPEFLIYFQGTGAADDSGLPNDRFFAVRPEGSVSTLKIQRTERGDSAVYLCASSLSGQSYEQYFGPGTRLTVT.

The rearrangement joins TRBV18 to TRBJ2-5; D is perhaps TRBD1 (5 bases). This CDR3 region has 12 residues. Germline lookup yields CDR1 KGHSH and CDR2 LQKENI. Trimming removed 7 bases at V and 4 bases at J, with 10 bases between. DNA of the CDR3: TGTGCCAGCTTAGGACAAGCAGAGACCCAGTACTTC. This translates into CASLGQAETQYF.

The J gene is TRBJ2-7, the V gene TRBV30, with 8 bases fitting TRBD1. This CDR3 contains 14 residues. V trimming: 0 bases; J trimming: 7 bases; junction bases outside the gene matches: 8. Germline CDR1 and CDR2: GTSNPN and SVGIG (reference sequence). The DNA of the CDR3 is TGTGCCTGGAGTGTAGGGACAGGCGCGGAGGAGCAGTACTTC. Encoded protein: CAWSVGTGAEEQYF.

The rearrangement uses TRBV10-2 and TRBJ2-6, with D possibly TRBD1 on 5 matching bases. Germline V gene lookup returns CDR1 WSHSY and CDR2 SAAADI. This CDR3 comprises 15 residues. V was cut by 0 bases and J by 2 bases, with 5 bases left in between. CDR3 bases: TGCGCCAGCAGTGAGTCAGGGGCTGGGGCCAACGTCCTGACTTTC. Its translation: CASSESGAGANVLTF.

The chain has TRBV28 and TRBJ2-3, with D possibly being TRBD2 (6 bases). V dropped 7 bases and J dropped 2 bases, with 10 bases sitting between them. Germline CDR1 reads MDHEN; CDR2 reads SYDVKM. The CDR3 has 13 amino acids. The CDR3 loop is CASTRDLTDTQYF. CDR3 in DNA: TGTGCCAGCACGCGGGATCTCACAGATACGCAGTATTTT.

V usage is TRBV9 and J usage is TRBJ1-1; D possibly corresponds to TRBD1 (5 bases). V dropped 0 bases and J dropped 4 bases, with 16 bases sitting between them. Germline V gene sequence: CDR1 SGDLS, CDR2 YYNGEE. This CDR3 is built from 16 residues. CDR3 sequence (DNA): TGTGCCAGCAGCGTAGCTCCAGGGTCCGTAACCACTGAAGCTTTCTTT. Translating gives CASSVAPGSVTTEAFF. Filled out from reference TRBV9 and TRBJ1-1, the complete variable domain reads DSGVTQTPKHLITATGQRVTLRCSPRSGDLSVYWYQQSLDQGLQFLIQYYNGEERAKGNILERFSAQQFPDLHSELNLSSLELGDSALYFCASSVAPGSVTTEAFFGQGTRLTVV.

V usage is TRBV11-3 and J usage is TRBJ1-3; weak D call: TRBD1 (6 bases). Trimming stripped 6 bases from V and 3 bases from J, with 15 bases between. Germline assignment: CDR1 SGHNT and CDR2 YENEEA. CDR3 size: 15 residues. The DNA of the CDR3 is TGTGCCAGCAGTAAGACAGGTCCGAATGGAAACACCATATATTTT. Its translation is CASSKTGPNGNTIYF.

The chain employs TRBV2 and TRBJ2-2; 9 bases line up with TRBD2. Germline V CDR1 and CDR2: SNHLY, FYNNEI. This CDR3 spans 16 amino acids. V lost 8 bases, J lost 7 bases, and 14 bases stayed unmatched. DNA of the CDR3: TGTGCCAGCCTTCCGGGACTAGCTTCCCTGGGCGGGGAGCTGTTTTTT. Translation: CASLPGLASLGGELFF.

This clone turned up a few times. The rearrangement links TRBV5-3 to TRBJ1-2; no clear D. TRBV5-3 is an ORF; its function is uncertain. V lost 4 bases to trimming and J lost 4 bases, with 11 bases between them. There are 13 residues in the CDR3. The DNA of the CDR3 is TGTGCCAGAAGCCCACTAAGGCCCTATGGCTACACCTTC. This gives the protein CARSPLRPYGYTF.

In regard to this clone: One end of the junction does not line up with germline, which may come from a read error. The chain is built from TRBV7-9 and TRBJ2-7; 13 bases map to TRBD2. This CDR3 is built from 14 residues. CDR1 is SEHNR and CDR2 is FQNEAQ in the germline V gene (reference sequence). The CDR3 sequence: CSSSLGLAGDEQYF. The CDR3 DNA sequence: TGTTCCAGCAGCTTAGGACTAGCGGGGGACGAGCAGTACTTC.

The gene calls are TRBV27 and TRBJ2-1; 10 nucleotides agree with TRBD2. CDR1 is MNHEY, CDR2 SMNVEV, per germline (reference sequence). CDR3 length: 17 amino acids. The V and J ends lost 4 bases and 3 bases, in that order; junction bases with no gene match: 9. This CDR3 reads CASSSDPRLAGYNEQFF. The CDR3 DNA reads TGTGCCAGCAGTTCCGACCCTAGACTAGCGGGCTACAATGAGCAGTTCTTC.